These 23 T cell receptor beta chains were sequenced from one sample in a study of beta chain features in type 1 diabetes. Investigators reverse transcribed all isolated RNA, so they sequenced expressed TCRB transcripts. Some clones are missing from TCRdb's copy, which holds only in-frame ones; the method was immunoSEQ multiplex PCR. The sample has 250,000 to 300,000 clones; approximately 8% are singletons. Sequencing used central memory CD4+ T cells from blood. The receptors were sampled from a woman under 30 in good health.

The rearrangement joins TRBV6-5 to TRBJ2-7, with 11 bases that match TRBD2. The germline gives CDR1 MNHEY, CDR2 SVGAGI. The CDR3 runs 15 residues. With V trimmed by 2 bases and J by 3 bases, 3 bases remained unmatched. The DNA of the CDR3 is TGTGCCAGCAGTTACCCCCTAGCGGGAGGCTACGAGCAGTACTTC. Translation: CASSYPLAGGYEQYF.

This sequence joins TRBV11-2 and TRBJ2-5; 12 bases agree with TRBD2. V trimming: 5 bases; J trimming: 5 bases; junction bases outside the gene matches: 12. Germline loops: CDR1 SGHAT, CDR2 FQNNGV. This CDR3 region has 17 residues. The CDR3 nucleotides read TGTGCCAGCAGCGAGAGAGCCCTAGCGGGGGGGCTCGAGACCCAGTACTTC. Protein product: CASSERALAGGLETQYF.

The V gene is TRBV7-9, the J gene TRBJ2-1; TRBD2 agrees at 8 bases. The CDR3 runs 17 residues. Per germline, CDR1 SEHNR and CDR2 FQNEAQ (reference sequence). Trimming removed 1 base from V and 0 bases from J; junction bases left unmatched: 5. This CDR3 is CASSLGGTRGSYNEQFF. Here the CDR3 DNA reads TGTGCCAGCAGCTTAGGAGGGACTAGGGGCTCCTACAATGAGCAGTTCTTC.

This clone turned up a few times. In DNA form, the CDR3 reads TGTGCCAGCAGCTTGGGCAGCCCCACAGATACGCAGTATTTT. As protein: CASSLGSPTDTQYF. The V call is TRBV5-4, the J call TRBJ2-3; D ambiguous. The CDR3 sequence is 14 residues long. Looked up from germline, CDR1 is SGHNT and CDR2 is YYREEE (reference sequence). The V and J ends lost 0 bases and 2 bases respectively, with 7 bases between them. Variable domain in full (rest from reference TRBV5-4 and TRBJ2-3): ETGVTQSPTHLIKTRGQQVTLRCSSQSGHNTVSWYQQALGQGPQFIFQYYREEENGRGNFPPRFSGLQFPNYSSELNVNALELDDSALYLCASSLGSPTDTQYFGPGTRLTVL.

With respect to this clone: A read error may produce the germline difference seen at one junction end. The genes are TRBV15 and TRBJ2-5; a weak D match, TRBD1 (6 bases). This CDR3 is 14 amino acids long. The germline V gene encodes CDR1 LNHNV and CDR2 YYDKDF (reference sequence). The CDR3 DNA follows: TGTGCCACCAGCGGAGAGACAGGTCGGGAGACCCAGTACTTC. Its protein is CATSGETGRETQYF.

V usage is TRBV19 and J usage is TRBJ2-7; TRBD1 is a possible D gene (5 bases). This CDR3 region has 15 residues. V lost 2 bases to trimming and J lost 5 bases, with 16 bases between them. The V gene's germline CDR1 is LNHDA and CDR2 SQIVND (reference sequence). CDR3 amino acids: CASSITPQGADEQYF. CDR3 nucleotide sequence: TGTGCCAGTAGTATAACACCCCAGGGCGCCGACGAGCAGTACTTC.

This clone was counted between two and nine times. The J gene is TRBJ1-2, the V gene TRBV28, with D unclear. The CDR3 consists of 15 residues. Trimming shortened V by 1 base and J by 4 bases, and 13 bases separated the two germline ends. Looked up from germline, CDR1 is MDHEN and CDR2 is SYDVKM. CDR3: CASSLSFPPAYGYTF. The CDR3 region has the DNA TGTGCCAGCAGTTTATCGTTCCCCCCCGCCTATGGCTACACCTTC.

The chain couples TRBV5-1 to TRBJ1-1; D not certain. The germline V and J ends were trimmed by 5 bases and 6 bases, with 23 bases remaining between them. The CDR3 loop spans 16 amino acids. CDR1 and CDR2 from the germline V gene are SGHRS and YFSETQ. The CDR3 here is CASRERTGTSPSEAFF. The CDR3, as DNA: TGCGCCAGCAGAGAACGAACGGGAACGTCCCCGTCTGAAGCTTTCTTT.

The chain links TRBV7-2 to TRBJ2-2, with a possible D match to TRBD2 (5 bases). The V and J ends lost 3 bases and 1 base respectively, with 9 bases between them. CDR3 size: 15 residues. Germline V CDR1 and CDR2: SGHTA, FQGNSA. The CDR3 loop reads CASSLRVGNTGELFF. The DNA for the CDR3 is TGTGCCAGCAGCTTGAGGGTAGGGAACACCGGGGAGCTGTTTTTT.

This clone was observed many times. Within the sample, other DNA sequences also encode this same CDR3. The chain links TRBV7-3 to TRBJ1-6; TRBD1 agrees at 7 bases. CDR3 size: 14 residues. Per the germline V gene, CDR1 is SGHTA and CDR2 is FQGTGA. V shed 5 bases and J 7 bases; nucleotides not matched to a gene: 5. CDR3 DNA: TGTGCCAGCAGCCAGGGGACAGCCAATTCACCCCTCCACTTT. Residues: CASSQGTANSPLHF. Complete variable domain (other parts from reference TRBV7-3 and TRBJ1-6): GAGVSQTPSNKVTEKGKYVELRCDPISGHTALYWYRQSLGQGPEFLIYFQGTGAADDSGLPNDRFFAVRPEGSVSTLKIQRTERGDSAVYLCASSQGTANSPLHFGNGTRLTVT.

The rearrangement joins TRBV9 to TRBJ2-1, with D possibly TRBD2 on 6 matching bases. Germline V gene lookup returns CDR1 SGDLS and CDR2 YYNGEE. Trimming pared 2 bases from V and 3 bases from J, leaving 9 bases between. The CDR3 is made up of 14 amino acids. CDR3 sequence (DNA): TGTGCCAGCAGCGTGGGGACTCGCTACAATGAGCAGTTCTTC. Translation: CASSVGTRYNEQFF.

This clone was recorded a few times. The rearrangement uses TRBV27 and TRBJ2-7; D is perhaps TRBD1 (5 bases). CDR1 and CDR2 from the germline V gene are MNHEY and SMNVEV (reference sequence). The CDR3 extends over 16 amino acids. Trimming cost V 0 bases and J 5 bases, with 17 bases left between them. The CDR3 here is CASSLSHSGPADEQYF. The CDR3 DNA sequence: TGTGCCAGCAGTTTATCGCATTCAGGGCCCGCGGACGAGCAGTACTTC.

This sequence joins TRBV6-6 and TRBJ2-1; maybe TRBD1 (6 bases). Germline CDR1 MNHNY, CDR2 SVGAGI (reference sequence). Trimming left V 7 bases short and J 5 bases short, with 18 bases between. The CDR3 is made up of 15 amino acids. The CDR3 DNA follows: TGTGCCAGCATCAGATCAGGGGCGCAAAACAATGAGCAGTTCTTC. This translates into CASIRSGAQNNEQFF.

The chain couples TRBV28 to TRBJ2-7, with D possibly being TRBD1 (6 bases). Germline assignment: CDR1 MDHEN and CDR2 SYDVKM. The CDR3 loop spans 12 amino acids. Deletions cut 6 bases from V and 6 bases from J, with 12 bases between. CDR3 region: CASRPQQGEQYV. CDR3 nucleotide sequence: TGTGCCAGCAGGCCTCAACAGGGCGAGCAGTACGTC.

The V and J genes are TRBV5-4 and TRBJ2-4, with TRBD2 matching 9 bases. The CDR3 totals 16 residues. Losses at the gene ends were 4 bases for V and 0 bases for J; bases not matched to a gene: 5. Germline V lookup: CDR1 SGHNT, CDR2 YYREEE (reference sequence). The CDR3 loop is CASSPGLAVAKNIQYF. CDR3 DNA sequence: TGTGCCAGCAGCCCGGGACTAGCCGTAGCCAAAAACATTCAGTACTTC.

The CDR3, as DNA: TGTGCCAGCAGTCGACCGGGCGATGAGCAGTTCTTC. Translated: CASSRPGDEQFF. The chain recombines TRBV9 with TRBJ2-1; the D is unclear. Trimming removed 5 bases at V and 8 bases at J, with 11 bases between. Germline CDR1 is SGDLS and CDR2 is YYNGEE. CDR3 length equals 12 residues.

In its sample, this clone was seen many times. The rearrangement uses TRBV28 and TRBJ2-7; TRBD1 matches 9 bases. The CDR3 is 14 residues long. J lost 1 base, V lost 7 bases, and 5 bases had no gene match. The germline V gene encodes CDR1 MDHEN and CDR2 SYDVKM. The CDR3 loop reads CASNSGTGSYEQYV. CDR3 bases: TGTGCCAGCAACTCCGGGACAGGGTCCTACGAGCAGTACGTC.

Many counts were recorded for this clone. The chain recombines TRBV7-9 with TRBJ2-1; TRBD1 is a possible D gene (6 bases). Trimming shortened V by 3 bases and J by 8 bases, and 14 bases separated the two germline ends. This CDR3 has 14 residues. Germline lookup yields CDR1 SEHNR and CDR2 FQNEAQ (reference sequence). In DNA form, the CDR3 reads TGTGCCAGCAGCTTGGGGGCCCGTAGGGATGAGCAGTTCTTC. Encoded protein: CASSLGARRDEQFF.

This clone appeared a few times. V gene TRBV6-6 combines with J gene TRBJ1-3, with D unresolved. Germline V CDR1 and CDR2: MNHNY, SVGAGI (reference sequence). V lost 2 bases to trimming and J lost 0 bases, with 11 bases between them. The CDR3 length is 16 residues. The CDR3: CASSYLGKSSGNTIYF. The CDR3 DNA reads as TGTGCCAGCAGTTACCTCGGGAAGAGCTCTGGAAACACCATATATTTT.

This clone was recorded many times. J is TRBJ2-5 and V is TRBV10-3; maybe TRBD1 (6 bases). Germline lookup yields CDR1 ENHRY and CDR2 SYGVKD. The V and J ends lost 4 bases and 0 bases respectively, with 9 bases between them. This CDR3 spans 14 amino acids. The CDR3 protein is CAISATGYQETQYF. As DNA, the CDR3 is TGTGCCATCAGTGCAACAGGGTACCAAGAGACCCAGTACTTC.

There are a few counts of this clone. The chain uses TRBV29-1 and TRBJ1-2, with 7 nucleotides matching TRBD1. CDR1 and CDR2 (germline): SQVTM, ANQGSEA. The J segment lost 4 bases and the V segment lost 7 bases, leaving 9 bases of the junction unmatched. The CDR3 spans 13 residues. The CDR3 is CSARQGASYGYTF. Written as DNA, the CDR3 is TGCAGCGCCAGACAGGGAGCTAGCTATGGCTACACCTTC.

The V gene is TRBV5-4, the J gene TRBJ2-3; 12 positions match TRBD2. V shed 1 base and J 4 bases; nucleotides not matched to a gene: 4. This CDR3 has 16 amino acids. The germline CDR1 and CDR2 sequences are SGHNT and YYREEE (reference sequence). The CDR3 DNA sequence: TGTGCCAGCAGCTTGTCTAGCGGGGGGGCCGCAGATACGCAGTATTTT. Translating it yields CASSLSSGGAADTQYF.

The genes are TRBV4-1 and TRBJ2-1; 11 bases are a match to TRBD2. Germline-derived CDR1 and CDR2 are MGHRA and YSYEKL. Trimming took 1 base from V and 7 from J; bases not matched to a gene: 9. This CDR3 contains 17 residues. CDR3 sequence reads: CASSQGLSGGARNEQFF. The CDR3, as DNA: TGCGCCAGCAGCCAAGGTCTTAGCGGGGGGGCTCGGAATGAGCAGTTCTTC.